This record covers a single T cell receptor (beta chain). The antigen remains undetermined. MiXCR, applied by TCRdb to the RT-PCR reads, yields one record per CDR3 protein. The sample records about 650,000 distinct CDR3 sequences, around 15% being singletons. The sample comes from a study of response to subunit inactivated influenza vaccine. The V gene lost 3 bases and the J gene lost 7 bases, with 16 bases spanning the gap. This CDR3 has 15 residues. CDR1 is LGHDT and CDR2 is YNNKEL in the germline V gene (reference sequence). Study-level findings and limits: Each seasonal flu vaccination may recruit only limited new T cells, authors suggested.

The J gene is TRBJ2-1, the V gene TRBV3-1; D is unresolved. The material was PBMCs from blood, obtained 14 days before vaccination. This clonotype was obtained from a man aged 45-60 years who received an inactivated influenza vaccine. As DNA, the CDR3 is TGTGCCAGCAGCCACATGTCCACTCCCTGGAATGAGCAGTTCTTC. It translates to CASSHMSTPWNEQFF.